The TCR beta chain described here comes from a study of cytomegalovirus exposure and HLA in healthy donors. In germline, CDR1 is MDHEN, CDR2 SYDVKM. The CDR3 loop spans 12 amino acids. Trimming cost V 6 bases and J 8 bases, with 10 bases left between them. 60 Vbeta and 13 Jbeta primers were used in PCR. The method was immunoSEQ multiplex PCR; TCRdb's version includes in-frame clones alone and lacks a portion of them. The sample totals tens of thousands of clones; its top ten clones hold under 1.5%. The V and J genes are TRBV28 and TRBJ1-4; D remains unclear. Source material: PBMCs. The clonotype was recovered from a woman aged 55-75 years in good health and CMV-seronegative. CDR3 amino acids: CASSPPREKLFF. The CDR3 DNA is TGTGCCAGCAGCCCCCCGAGGGAAAAACTGTTTTTT.